Listed here are 15 T cell receptor beta chains from one sample, sequenced in a study of blood T cell repertoires in COVID-19. Assay used: immunoSEQ multiplex PCR; TCRdb lists only in-frame clones, some missing. The sample shows some 190,000 clones, 70% to 85% of them seen only once. Source material: peripheral blood. These receptors were obtained from a man older than 75 with COVID-19, enrolled during active disease.

This clone was detected only once. The V call is TRBV5-1, the J call TRBJ2-5; TRBD1 might be the D (5 bases). Germline lookup yields CDR1 SGHRS and CDR2 YFSETQ. There are 14 residues in the CDR3. Trimming removed 3 bases at V and 2 bases at J, with 11 bases between. CDR3 nucleotides: TGCGCCAGCAGCTACGACAGATCTCAAGAGACCCAGTACTTC. Translating gives CASSYDRSQETQYF.

The V call is TRBV7-6, the J call TRBJ2-6; D gene ambiguous. CDR1 is SGHVS and CDR2 is FNYEAQ in the germline V gene. There are 15 residues in the CDR3. The V and J ends lost 4 bases and 0 bases respectively, with 7 bases between them. The CDR3: CASSSSLSGANVLTF. CDR3 nucleotide sequence: TGTGCCAGCAGCTCCTCTCTCTCTGGGGCCAACGTCCTGACTTTC.

The gene calls are TRBV7-2 and TRBJ1-5; D call uncertain. The CDR3 is 16 amino acids. Germline-derived CDR1 and CDR2 are SGHTA and FQGNSA. V was pared by 1 base and J by 3 bases, with 13 bases between. CDR3 DNA sequence: TGTGCCAGCAGCTTAGTTGTGGGCAGCATCAATCAGCCCCAGCATTTT. It specifies CASSLVVGSINQPQHF.

The chain uses TRBV7-8 and TRBJ1-6; TRBD1 matches at 8 bases. J gave up 0 bases and V 1 base, and 2 bases lay outside the gene matches. The germline V gene encodes CDR1 SGHVS and CDR2 FQNEAQ. The CDR3 runs 17 residues. For the CDR3, the DNA is TGTGCCAGCAGCTTAGTAGGACAGGGCTCCTATAATTCACCCCTCCACTTT. This codes for CASSLVGQGSYNSPLHF.

In its sample, this clone was seen many times. The gene calls are TRBV15 and TRBJ1-4, with 9 nucleotides matching TRBD1. V shed 1 base and J 6 bases; nucleotides not matched to a gene: 6. In germline, CDR1 is LNHNV, CDR2 YYDKDF (reference sequence). This CDR3 region has 16 residues. CDR3 protein: CATSRAMGQGDEKLFF. CDR3 coding DNA: TGTGCCACCAGCAGAGCTATGGGACAGGGCGATGAAAAACTGTTTTTT.

The chain has TRBV27 and TRBJ2-7, with D perhaps TRBD2 (5 bases). The V gene's germline CDR1 is MNHEY and CDR2 SMNVEV (reference sequence). V shed 6 bases and J shed 2 bases, with 11 bases lying between them. The length of the CDR3 is 13 residues. The CDR3 here is CASRGSGTYEQYF. CDR3 bases: TGTGCCAGCAGAGGCTCGGGGACCTACGAGCAGTACTTC.

In DNA, the CDR3 is TGTGCCAGCAGCGTAGGGGCAGTGGATAATGAAAAACTGTTTTTT. As protein: CASSVGAVDNEKLFF. V usage is TRBV9 and J usage is TRBJ1-4; D remains ambiguous. The germline gives CDR1 SGDLS, CDR2 YYNGEE. With 0 bases removed from V and 4 bases from J, the gap between germline ends came to 10 bases. The CDR3 is 15 residues long. The full variable domain, rest sourced from reference TRBV9 and TRBJ1-4, is DSGVTQTPKHLITATGQRVTLRCSPRSGDLSVYWYQQSLDQGLQFLIQYYNGEERAKGNILERFSAQQFPDLHSELNLSSLELGDSALYFCASSVGAVDNEKLFFGSGTQLSVL.

This clone was seen only a few times. This chain links TRBV19 with TRBJ2-3; 7 bases match TRBD1. Germline V lookup: CDR1 LNHDA, CDR2 SQIVND (reference sequence). The CDR3 contains 14 residues. DNA for the CDR3: TGTGCTACGATAGGGGGCAGGGACACAGATACGCAGTATTTT. Its translation is CATIGGRDTDTQYF.

This clone was recorded only once. This chain joins TRBV10-1 and TRBJ1-1; 7 bases align to TRBD1. In germline, CDR1 is WNHNN, CDR2 SYGVQD (reference sequence). The junction had 2 bases not matched to a gene; V was cut back by 4 bases and J by 0 bases. CDR3 length: 14 amino acids. CDR3 sequence (DNA): TGCGCCAGCAGTGGACAGGGTTTGAACACTGAAGCTTTCTTT. Its protein is CASSGQGLNTEAFF.

The chain couples TRBV7-3 to TRBJ1-1; D unresolved. The CDR3 length is 16 residues. Germline values: CDR1 SGHTA, CDR2 FQGTGA. Trimming shortened V by 5 bases and J by 3 bases, and 19 bases separated the two germline ends. The CDR3 DNA is TGTGCCAGCAGCCCAATTGAGGTCCCCTCGGACACTGAAGCTTTCTTT. Amino acids: CASSPIEVPSDTEAFF.

This clone occurred once. The V call is TRBV27, the J call TRBJ1-2; possibly TRBD1 for D (5 bases). The germline V gene has CDR1 MNHEY and CDR2 SMNVEV (reference sequence). The CDR3 sequence is 14 residues long. V dropped 3 bases and J dropped 0 bases, with 8 bases sitting between them. Written as DNA, the CDR3 is TGTGCCAGCAGTTTGGGCAGGGCTAACTATGGCTACACCTTC. Its translation is CASSLGRANYGYTF.

The chain carries TRBV9 and TRBJ2-1; the match to TRBD1 covers 9 bases. Looked up from germline, CDR1 is SGDLS and CDR2 is YYNGEE. This CDR3 contains 15 residues. Losses at the gene ends were 4 bases for V and 8 bases for J; bases not matched to a gene: 10. The CDR3 DNA is TGTGCCAGCAGCCCCACAGGGGGCCTTCCCTATGAGCAGTTCTTC. It encodes CASSPTGGLPYEQFF.

This sequence joins TRBV5-4 and TRBJ2-7; the match to TRBD2 covers 13 bases. Germline CDR1 SGHNT, CDR2 YYREEE (reference sequence). The CDR3 is 16 amino acids. Trimming at V came to 0 bases and at J to 4 bases, leaving 4 bases not matched to a gene. CDR3 sequence reads: CASSLALTSGGYEQYF. Here the CDR3 DNA reads TGTGCCAGCAGCTTGGCCCTGACTAGCGGGGGGTACGAGCAGTACTTC.

V gene TRBV15 combines with J gene TRBJ1-2; 9 bases map to TRBD1. Germline V gene lookup returns CDR1 LNHNV and CDR2 YYDKDF (reference sequence). V was clipped by 5 bases and J by 4 bases; unmatched bases: 5. The CDR3 has 14 residues. CDR3 in amino acids: CATSAGTGTYGYTF. In nucleotides, the CDR3 is TGTGCCACCAGCGCCGGGACAGGGACCTATGGCTACACCTTC.

The J gene is TRBJ2-5, the V gene TRBV25-1; tentatively, D is TRBD2 (6 bases). The germline V gene has CDR1 MGHDK and CDR2 SYGVNS. The CDR3 is made up of 17 amino acids. Trimming removed 1 base at V and 5 bases at J, with 20 bases between. The CDR3 nucleotides read TGTGCCAGCAGTGAATTAAGGGGCGGGGCTCGTTTTGAGACCCAGTACTTC. This translates into CASSELRGGARFETQYF.